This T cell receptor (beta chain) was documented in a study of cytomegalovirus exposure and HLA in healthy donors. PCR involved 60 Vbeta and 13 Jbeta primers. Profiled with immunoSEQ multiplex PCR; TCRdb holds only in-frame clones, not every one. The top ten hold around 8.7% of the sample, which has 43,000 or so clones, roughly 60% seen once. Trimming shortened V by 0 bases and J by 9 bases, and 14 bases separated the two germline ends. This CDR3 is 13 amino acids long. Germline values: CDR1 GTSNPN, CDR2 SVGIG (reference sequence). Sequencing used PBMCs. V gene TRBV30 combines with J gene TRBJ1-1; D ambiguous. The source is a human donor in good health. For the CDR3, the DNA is TGTGCCTGGAGTGTCCGGGGTGTGCGTCAAGCTTTCTTT. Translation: CAWSVRGVRQAFF.